This T cell receptor beta chain comes out of a study of cytomegalovirus exposure and HLA in healthy donors. Study observations and caveats: TCR beta chains numbering some 160 were designated cytomegalovirus-associated. Confirmation in vitro established that three CMV-associated chains were specific for CMV antigens.

Judged by abundance, this clone is medium-sized. The antigen is not known. The repertoire was sequenced with immunoSEQ multiplex PCR; TCRdb's copy has only in-frame clones and lacks some. The data contain about 67,000 clones, 90% to 95% of them singletons. Sequenced material: PBMCs. The origin of this receptor is a woman under 30 in good health and CMV-seronegative.

Here the CDR3 reads CASSKMWPEGEQYF. In DNA form, the CDR3 reads TGTGCCAGCAGTAAGATGTGGCCGGAGGGCGAGCAGTACTTC. The gene calls are TRBV28 and TRBJ2-7; D is perhaps TRBD2 (6 bases). Trimming took 5 bases from V and 6 from J, leaving 17 bases between them. Germline values: CDR1 MDHEN, CDR2 SYDVKM. The CDR3 runs 14 residues. Full variable domain (remainder filled in from reference TRBV28 and TRBJ2-7): DVKVTQSSRYLVKRTGEKVFLECVQDMDHENMFWYRQDPGLGLRLIYFSYDVKMKEKGDIPEGYSVSREKKERFSLILESASTNQTSMYLCASSKMWPEGEQYFGPGTRLTVT.